This TCR beta chain originates from a study of blood T cell repertoires in COVID-19. Profiled with immunoSEQ multiplex PCR; TCRdb holds only in-frame clones, not every one. The sample has approximately 21,000 clones, approximately 86% seen once; the top ten hold about 18%. V lost 1 base to trimming and J lost 2 bases; unmatched junction nucleotides: 8. This CDR3 spans 16 amino acids. Germline assignment: CDR1 SGHVS and CDR2 FQNEAQ. This chain links TRBV7-8 with TRBJ2-7; 7 bases align to TRBD2. The sequenced material came from peripheral blood. The TCR sequence derives from a human donor with acute or convalescent COVID-19. The donor label of this sample is uncertain. CDR3 residues: CASSLGPSSGTYEQYF. In DNA, the CDR3 is TGTGCCAGCAGCTTAGGCCCCTCTAGCGGTACCTACGAGCAGTACTTC.